One sample yielded the 2 T cell receptor beta chains listed below, sequenced in a study of neurological immune-mediated disorders. TCRdb redid the calling of the 5' RACE reads with MiXCR, one entry per CDR3 protein. The sample carries about 33,000 distinct CDR3 sequences, approximately 1.5% recorded once. Sequencing was performed on PBMCs. The receptors here all came from a woman in her thirties with multiple sclerosis.

With respect to this clonotype: A much larger clone lies a single base off, so this may be a read error. V gene TRBV20-1 combines with J gene TRBJ2-1; TRBD1 matches 9 bases. Germline CDR1 reads DFQATT; CDR2 reads SNEGSKA (reference sequence). This CDR3 is 14 amino acids long. The CDR3 sequence: CSVQSGQGYNAQFF. The CDR3 DNA sequence: TGCAGTGTTCAGTCGGGACAGGGTTACAATGCGCAGTTCTTC.

This clonotype was seen more than once but under ten times. A junction boundary mismatches the germline segment, possibly from a read error. This chain uses TRBV7-2 with TRBJ2-7, with a weak D call TRBD2 (6 bases). This CDR3 region has 14 residues. CDR1 is SGHTA, CDR2 FQGNSA, per germline. CDR3 loop: CVSSLGTAGNEQYF. The CDR3 coding sequence is TGTGTCAGCAGCCTAGGGACGGCGGGGAACGAGCAGTACTTC.